This note documents a single T cell receptor (beta chain) sequence. Its antigen is as yet unknown. The data were taken from a study of memory CD4+ T cells and cytomegalovirus serostatus. Study-level findings and limits: Suggested: most of the CMV-linked TCR signature lies in CD4+ memory cells.

The sort gate was single viable CD3+CD4+CD8-CD45RO+ cells for memory CD4+ T cells. CDR1 is SGHNT and CDR2 is YENEEA in the germline V gene. Trimming took off 1 base at V and 5 bases at J, with 6 bases between the two ends. CDR3 length: 12 residues. Measured with immunoSEQ multiplex PCR; TCRdb has only the in-frame clones, and not every one. The sample has about 56,000 clones, roughly 82% seen once; the top ten hold less than 0.5%. Sequencing used memory CD4+ T cells from blood. This clonotype was obtained from an adult in good health and CMV-seronegative. The chain employs TRBV11-3 and TRBJ2-7; the D is unclear. CDR3 nucleotides: TGTGCCAGCAGCTTAGTCCCCGACGAGCAGTACTTC. It translates to CASSLVPDEQYF. Full variable domain (missing parts from reference TRBV11-3 and TRBJ2-7): EAGVVQSPRYKIIEKKQPVAFWCNPISGHNTLYWYLQNLGQGPELLIRYENEEAVDDSQLPKDRFSAERLKGVDSTLKIQPAELGDSAVYLCASSLVPDEQYFGPGTRLTVT.